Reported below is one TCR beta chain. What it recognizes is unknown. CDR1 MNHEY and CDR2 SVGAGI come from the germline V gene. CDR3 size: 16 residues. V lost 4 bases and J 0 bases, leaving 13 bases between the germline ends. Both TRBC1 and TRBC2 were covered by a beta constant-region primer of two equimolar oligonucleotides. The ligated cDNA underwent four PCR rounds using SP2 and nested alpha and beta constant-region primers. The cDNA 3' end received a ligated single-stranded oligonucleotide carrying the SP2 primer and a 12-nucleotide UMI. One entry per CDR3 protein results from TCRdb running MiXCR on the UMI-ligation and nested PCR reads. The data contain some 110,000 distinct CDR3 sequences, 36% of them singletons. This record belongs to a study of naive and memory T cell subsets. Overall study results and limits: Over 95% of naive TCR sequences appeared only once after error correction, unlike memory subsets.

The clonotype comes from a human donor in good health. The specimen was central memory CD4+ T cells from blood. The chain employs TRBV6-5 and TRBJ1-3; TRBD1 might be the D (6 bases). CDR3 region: CASSLTGASSGNTIYF. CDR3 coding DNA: TGTGCCAGCAGTTTGACAGGCGCGAGCTCTGGAAACACCATATATTTT.